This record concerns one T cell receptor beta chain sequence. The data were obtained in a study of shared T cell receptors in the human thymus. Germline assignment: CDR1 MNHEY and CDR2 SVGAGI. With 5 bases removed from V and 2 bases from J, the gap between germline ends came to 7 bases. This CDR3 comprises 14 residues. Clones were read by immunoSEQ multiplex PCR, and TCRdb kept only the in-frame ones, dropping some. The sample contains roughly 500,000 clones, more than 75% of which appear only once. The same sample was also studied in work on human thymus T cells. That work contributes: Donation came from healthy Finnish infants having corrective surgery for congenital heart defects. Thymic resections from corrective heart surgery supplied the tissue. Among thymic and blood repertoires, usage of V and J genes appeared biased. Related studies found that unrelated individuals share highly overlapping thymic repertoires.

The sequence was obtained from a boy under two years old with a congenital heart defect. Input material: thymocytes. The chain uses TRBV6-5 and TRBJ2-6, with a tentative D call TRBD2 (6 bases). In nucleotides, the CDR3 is TGTGCCAGCAGTAGGGAGGCTGGGGCCAACGTCCTGACTTTC. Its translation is CASSREAGANVLTF.